Below are 15 T cell receptor beta chains sequenced from a single sample in a study of identical twins. TCRdb independently ran MiXCR on the 5' RACE reads; one entry per CDR3 protein. The sample has 200,000 to 300,000 distinct CDR3 sequences; 7.5% are singletons. These sequences were also reported in another study, on yellow fever vaccine responses in identical twins.

The sample was CD8+ T cells sorted from blood. The receptor set was obtained from a young woman in good health.

At least ten counts were recorded for this clonotype. The chain couples TRBV12-3 or TRBV12-4 to TRBJ2-1; D might be TRBD2 (6 bases). Trimming left V 5 bases short and J 6 bases short, with 14 bases between. CDR3 length: 14 residues. CDR3 coding DNA: TGTGCCAGCAGTCAGACTAGTTCTGGCAATGAGCAGTTCTTC. This translates into CASSQTSSGNEQFF.

This clonotype was observed a handful of times. The chain joins TRBV11-3 to TRBJ2-5; D may correspond to TRBD1 or TRBD2 (6 bases each). The CDR3 totals 13 residues. Per germline, CDR1 SGHNT and CDR2 YENEEA. Trimming pared 2 bases from V and 13 bases from J, leaving 17 bases between. The CDR3 region has the DNA TGTGCCAGCAGCTTAAGTACAGGGAAGGAGGGGTACTTC. Translation: CASSLSTGKEGYF.

This clonotype was detected ten times or more. The chain has TRBV12-3 or TRBV12-4 and TRBJ1-4, with D possibly TRBD1 on 5 matching bases. V was trimmed by 2 bases and J by 5 bases, leaving 9 bases between them. CDR3 size: 14 residues. The CDR3 coding sequence is TGTGCCAGCAGTTTACGTCAGGGCAATGAAAAACTGTTTTTT. Protein product: CASSLRQGNEKLFF.

V usage is TRBV11-2 and J usage is TRBJ2-7; 7 bases line up with TRBD2. The CDR3 is 19 amino acids. The trim removed 3 bases at V and 1 base at J, leaving 18 bases unmatched. Looked up from germline, CDR1 is SGHAT and CDR2 is FQNNGV. The CDR3 here is CASSFGQPKRGLGSYEQYF. The CDR3, as DNA: TGTGCCAGCAGCTTTGGTCAGCCCAAGCGAGGACTAGGGTCCTACGAGCAGTACTTC.

This clonotype was counted between two and nine times. V is TRBV11-2 and J is TRBJ2-7; the D is unclear. V was shortened by 1 base and J by 7 bases, with 11 bases between the two germline ends. Looked up from germline, CDR1 is SGHAT and CDR2 is FQNNGV. The CDR3 sequence is 13 residues long. The CDR3 DNA sequence: TGTGCCAGCAGCTTAGCCGCCTACGGGGAGCAGTACGTC. It translates to CASSLAAYGEQYV.

This clonotype has only a few counts. The J gene is TRBJ2-1, the V gene TRBV24-1; possibly TRBD2 for D (5 bases). CDR3 length: 15 amino acids. Germline V CDR1 and CDR2: KGHDR, SFDVKD. V lost 4 bases and J lost 0, with 9 bases in between. The CDR3 coding sequence is TGTGCCACCAGTGACGGGGTGGTCTCCTACAATGAGCAGTTCTTC. Amino acids: CATSDGVVSYNEQFF.

This clonotype has only a few counts. This chain links TRBV29-1 with TRBJ1-2; possible D gene TRBD1, 5 bases. The CDR3 extends over 15 amino acids. CDR1 is SQVTM and CDR2 is ANQGSEA in the germline V gene. Trimming cost V 0 bases and J 6 bases, with 17 bases left between them. CDR3 in DNA: TGCAGCGTTGAAGAGACGGGGCAGGGAGACAATGGCTACACCTTC. Translating gives CSVEETGQGDNGYTF.

This clonotype appeared many times. J is TRBJ1-3 and V is TRBV5-1; no definite D call. Looked up from germline, CDR1 is SGHRS and CDR2 is YFSETQ. The CDR3 has 11 residues. Between the trimmed V and J ends, which lost 7 bases and 5 bases, there was a span of 7 bases. In DNA, the CDR3 is TGCGCCAGCCGGAATCGAAACACCATATATTTT. Protein sequence: CASRNRNTIYF.

This clonotype was counted many times. The chain links TRBV20-1 to TRBJ2-1; D call uncertain. Looked up from germline, CDR1 is DFQATT and CDR2 is SNEGSKA (reference sequence). The CDR3 sequence is 14 residues long. The V end was cut by 6 bases, the J end by 8 bases, with 20 bases between. CDR3 nucleotides: TGCAGTGCCTATTCGGACCCAGGCAGTGATGAGCAGTTCTTC. Its translation is CSAYSDPGSDEQFF.

On this clonotype itself: Likely a read error: the CDR3 ends without its conserved phenylalanine or tryptophan. The V gene is TRBV6-2 or TRBV6-3, the J gene TRBJ1-1; D may be TRBD1 (6 bases). Trimming removed 0 bases from V and 1 base from J, with 6 bases in between. The CDR3 is 14 residues long. Per the germline V gene, CDR1 is MNHEY and CDR2 is SVGEGT. The CDR3 spells CASSYSDRNTEAFI. The CDR3, as DNA: TGTGCCAGCAGTTACTCGGACAGGAACACTGAAGCTTTCATT.

The CDR3 sequence is CASTWDPGLTSTDTQYF. DNA for the CDR3: TGCGCCAGCACCTGGGACCCGGGCCTTACTAGCACAGATACGCAGTATTTT. The chain carries TRBV4-1 and TRBJ2-3; either TRBD1 or TRBD2 may fit D (5 bases each). CDR1 is MGHRA, CDR2 YSYEKL, per germline. This CDR3 is built from 17 residues. With 7 bases removed from V and 0 bases from J, the gap between germline ends came to 20 bases.

The table lists this clonotype with a few counts. The rearrangement uses TRBV7-2 and TRBJ2-7; possible D gene TRBD1, 5 bases. The germline V gene has CDR1 SGHTA and CDR2 FQGNSA. The length of the CDR3 is 12 residues. V was shortened by 7 bases and J by 5 bases, with 12 bases between the two germline ends. Here the CDR3 reads CASTKTVNEQYF. The CDR3 DNA reads as TGTGCCAGCACGAAGACAGTCAACGAGCAGTACTTC.

Ten or more counts support this clonotype. The chain carries TRBV7-2 and TRBJ2-7; no reliable D call. The germline CDR1 and CDR2 sequences are SGHTA and FQGNSA. The CDR3 has 15 amino acids. V gave up 0 bases and J gave up 0 bases, with 9 bases separating them. CDR3 region: CASSLAFGLSYEQYF. Here the CDR3 DNA reads TGTGCCAGCAGCTTAGCGTTCGGCCTCTCCTACGAGCAGTACTTC.

The chain has TRBV28 and TRBJ2-1, with 10 nucleotides matching TRBD2. The CDR3 spans 16 residues. Germline assignment: CDR1 MDHEN and CDR2 SYDVKM. After removal of 7 bases from V and 3 bases from J, the junction contained 9 bases not matched to a gene. The CDR3 DNA reads TGTGCCAGCACAACTTTCCTAGCGGGGGACTACAATGAGCAGTTCTTC. It yields the protein CASTTFLAGDYNEQFF.

The chain employs TRBV10-2 and TRBJ1-2; D is possibly TRBD1 (6 bases). Trimming stripped 6 bases from V and 7 bases from J, with 21 bases between. This CDR3 spans 15 amino acids. The germline V gene encodes CDR1 WSHSY and CDR2 SAAADI. The CDR3 spells CASRGDIYKGIGYTF. The DNA of the CDR3 is TGCGCCAGCAGGGGGGACATCTATAAGGGCATTGGCTACACCTTC.